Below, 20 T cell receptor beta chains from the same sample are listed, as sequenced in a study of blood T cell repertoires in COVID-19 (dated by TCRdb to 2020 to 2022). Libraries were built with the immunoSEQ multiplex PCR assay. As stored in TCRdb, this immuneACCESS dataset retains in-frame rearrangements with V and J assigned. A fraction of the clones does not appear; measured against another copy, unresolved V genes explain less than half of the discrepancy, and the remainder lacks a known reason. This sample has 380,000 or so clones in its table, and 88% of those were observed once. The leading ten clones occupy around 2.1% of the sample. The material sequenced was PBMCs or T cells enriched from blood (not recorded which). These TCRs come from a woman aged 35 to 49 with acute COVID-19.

The CDR3 bases are TGTGCCAGCAGCCTACCGGACAGAACCGGGGAGCTGTTTTTT. It specifies CASSLPDRTGELFF. The chain couples TRBV9 to TRBJ2-2; D possibly corresponds to TRBD1 (6 bases). In germline, CDR1 is SGDLS, CDR2 YYNGEE. The CDR3 totals 14 residues. Trimming removed 4 bases at V and 5 bases at J, with 12 bases between.

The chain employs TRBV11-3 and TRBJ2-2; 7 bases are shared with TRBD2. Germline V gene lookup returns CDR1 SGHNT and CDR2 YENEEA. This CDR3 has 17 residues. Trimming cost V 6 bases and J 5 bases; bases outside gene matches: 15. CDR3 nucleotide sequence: TGTGCCAGCAGTCATAATCCGGGACTATGGGAAACCGGGGAGCTGTTTTTT. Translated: CASSHNPGLWETGELFF.

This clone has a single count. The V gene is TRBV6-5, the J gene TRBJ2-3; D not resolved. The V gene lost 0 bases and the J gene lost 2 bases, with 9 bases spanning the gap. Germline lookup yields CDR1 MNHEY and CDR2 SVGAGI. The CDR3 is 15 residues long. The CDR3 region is CASSYSMRFTDTQYF. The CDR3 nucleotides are TGTGCCAGCAGTTACTCGATGCGGTTCACAGATACGCAGTATTTT.

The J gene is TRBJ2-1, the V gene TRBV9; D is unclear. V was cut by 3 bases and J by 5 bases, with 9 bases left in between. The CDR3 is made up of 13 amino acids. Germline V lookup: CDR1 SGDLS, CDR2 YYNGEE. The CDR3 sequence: CASSAGDHNEQFF. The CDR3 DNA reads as TGTGCCAGCAGCGCCGGAGACCACAATGAGCAGTTCTTC.

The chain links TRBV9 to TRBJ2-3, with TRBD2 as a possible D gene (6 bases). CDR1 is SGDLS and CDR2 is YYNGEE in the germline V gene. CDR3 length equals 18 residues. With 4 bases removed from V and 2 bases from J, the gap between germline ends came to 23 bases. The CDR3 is CASSPQVGGEINTDTQYF. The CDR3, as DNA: TGTGCCAGCAGCCCACAAGTGGGCGGGGAGATAAACACAGATACGCAGTATTTT.

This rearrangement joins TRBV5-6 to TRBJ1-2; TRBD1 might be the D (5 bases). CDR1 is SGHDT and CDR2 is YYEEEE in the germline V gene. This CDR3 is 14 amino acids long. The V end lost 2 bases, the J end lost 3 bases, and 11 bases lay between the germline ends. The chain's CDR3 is CASSLRQSYYGYTF. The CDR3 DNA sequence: TGTGCCAGCAGCTTAAGACAGTCGTACTATGGCTACACCTTC.

The CDR3 is CASSDYGRGSKGGYTF. The CDR3 DNA is TGTGCCAGCAGTGATTATGGTAGGGGAAGTAAAGGTGGCTACACCTTC. The chain joins TRBV2 to TRBJ1-2; TRBD1 is a possible D gene (5 bases). V lost 3 bases and J 7 bases, leaving 21 bases between the germline ends. The CDR3 loop spans 16 amino acids. Germline V gives CDR1 SNHLY, CDR2 FYNNEI.

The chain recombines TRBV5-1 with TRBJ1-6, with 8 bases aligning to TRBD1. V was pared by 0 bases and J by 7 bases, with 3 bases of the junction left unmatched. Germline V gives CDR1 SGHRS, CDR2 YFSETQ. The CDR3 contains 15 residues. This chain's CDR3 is CASSLEQGANSPLHF. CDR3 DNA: TGCGCCAGCAGCTTGGAGCAGGGGGCGAATTCACCCCTCCACTTT.

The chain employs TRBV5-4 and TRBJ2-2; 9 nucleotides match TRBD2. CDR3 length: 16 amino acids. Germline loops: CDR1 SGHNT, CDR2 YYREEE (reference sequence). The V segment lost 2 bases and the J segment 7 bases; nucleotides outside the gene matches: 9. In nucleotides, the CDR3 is TGTGCCAGCAGCTTTGGCGGGGGGGCCGCAGGCGGGGAGCTGTTTTTT. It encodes CASSFGGGAAGGELFF. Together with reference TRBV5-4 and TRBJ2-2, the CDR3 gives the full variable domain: ETGVTQSPTHLIKTRGQQVTLRCSSQSGHNTVSWYQQALGQGPQFIFQYYREEENGRGNFPPRFSGLQFPNYSSELNVNALELDDSALYLCASSFGGGAAGGELFFGEGSRLTVL.

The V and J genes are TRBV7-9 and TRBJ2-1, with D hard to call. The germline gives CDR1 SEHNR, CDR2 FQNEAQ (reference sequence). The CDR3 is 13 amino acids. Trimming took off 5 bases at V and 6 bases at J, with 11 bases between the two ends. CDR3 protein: CASSLLSVNEQFF. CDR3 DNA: TGTGCCAGCAGCCTTTTATCCGTCAATGAGCAGTTCTTC.

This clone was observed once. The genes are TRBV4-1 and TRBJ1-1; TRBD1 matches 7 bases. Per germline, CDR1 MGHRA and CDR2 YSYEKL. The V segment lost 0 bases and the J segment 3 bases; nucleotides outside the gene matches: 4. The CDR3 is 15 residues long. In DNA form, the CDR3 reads TGCGCCAGCAGCCAAGACAGGGGGTCGTACACTGAAGCTTTCTTT. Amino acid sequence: CASSQDRGSYTEAFF.

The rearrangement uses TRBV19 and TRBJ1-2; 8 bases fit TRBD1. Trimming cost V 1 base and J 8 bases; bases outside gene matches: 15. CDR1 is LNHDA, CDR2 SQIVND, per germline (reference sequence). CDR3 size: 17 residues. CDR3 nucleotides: TGTGCCAGTAGTATAGTATGGGGGACAGGCGAGCGTCGGGGCTACACCTTC. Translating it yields CASSIVWGTGERRGYTF.

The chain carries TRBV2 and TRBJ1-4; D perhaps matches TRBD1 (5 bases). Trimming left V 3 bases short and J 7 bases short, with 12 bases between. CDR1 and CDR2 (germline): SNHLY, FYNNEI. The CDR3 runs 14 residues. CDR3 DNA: TGTGCCAGCAGTGAGTTCAGGGAGGGTGAAAAACTGTTTTTT. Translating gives CASSEFREGEKLFF.

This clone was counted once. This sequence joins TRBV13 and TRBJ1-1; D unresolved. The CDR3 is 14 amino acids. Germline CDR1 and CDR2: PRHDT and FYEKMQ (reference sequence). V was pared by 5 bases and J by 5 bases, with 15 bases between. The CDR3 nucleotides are TGTGCCAGCAGCCCCCACTCGGGAGGTACTGAAGCTTTCTTT. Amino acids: CASSPHSGGTEAFF.

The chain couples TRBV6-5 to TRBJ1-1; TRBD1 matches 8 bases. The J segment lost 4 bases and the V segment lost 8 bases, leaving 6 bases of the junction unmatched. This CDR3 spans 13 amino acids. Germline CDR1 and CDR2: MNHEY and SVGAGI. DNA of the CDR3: TGTGCCAGCGGACAGGGCTTGGGCACTGAAGCTTTCTTT. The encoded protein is CASGQGLGTEAFF.

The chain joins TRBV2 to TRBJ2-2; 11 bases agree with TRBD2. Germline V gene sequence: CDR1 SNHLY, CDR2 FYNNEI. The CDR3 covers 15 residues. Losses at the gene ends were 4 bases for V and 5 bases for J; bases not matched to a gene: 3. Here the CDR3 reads CASSVAGGPTGELFF. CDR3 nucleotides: TGTGCCAGCAGTGTAGCGGGGGGGCCTACCGGGGAGCTGTTTTTT.

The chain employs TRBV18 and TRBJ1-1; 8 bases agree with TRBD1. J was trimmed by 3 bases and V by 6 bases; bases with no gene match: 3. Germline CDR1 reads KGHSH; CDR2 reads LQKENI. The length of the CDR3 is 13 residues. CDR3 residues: CASSLQGDTEAFF. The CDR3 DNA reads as TGTGCCAGCTCCCTACAGGGGGACACTGAAGCTTTCTTT.

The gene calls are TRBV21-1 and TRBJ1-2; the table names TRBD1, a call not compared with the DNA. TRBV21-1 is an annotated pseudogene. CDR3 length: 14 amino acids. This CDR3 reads CASSRGTANYGYTF. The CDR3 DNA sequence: TGTGCCAGCAGCAGGGGGACAGCTAACTATGGCTACACCTTC.

CDR3 in amino acids: CASSHSKGDTEAFF. The CDR3, as DNA: TGTGCCAGCAGTCACAGTAAGGGAGATACTGAAGCTTTCTTT. The chain is built from TRBV6-5 and TRBJ1-1; D is unclear. Trimming took off 5 bases at V and 5 bases at J, with 15 bases between the two ends. The germline V gene has CDR1 MNHEY and CDR2 SVGAGI. The CDR3 consists of 14 residues.

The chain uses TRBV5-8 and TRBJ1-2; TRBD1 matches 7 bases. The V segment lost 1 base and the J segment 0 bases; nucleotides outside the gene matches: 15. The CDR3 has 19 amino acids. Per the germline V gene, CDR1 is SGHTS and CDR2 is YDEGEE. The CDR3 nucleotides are TGTGCCAGCAGCTTGACCTCGGCAGGGGGAAACCCAACTAACTATGGCTACACCTTC. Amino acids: CASSLTSAGGNPTNYGYTF.